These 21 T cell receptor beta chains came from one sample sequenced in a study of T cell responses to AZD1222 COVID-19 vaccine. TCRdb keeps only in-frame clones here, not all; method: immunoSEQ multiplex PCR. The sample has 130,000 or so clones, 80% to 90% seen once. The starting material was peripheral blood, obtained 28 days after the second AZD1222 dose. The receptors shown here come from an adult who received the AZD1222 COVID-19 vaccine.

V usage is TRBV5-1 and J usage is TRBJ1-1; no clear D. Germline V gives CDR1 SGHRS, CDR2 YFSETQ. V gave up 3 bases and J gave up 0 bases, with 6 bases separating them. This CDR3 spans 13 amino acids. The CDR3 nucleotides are TGCGCCAGCAGCTCGACGGTGAACACTGAAGCTTTCTTT. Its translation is CASSSTVNTEAFF.

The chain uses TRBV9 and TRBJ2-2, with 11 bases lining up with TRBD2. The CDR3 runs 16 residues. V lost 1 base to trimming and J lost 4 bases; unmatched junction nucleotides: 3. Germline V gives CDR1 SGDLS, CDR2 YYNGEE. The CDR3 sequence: CASSVITSGGTGELFF. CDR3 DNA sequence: TGTGCCAGCAGCGTAATCACTAGCGGGGGCACCGGGGAGCTGTTTTTT. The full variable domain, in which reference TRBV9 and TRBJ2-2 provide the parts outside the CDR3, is DSGVTQTPKHLITATGQRVTLRCSPRSGDLSVYWYQQSLDQGLQFLIQYYNGEERAKGNILERFSAQQFPDLHSELNLSSLELGDSALYFCASSVITSGGTGELFFGEGSRLTVL.

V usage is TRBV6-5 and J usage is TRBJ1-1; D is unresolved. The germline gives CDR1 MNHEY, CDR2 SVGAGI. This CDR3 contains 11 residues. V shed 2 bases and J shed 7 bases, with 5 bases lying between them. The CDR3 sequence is CASSYPDEAFF. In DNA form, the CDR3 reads TGTGCCAGCAGTTACCCGGATGAAGCTTTCTTT.

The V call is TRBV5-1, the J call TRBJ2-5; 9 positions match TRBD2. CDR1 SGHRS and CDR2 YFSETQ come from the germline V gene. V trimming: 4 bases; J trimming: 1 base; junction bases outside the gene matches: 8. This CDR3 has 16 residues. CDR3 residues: CASSRGAGLAQETQYF. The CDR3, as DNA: TGCGCCAGCAGCCGAGGAGCGGGACTAGCCCAAGAGACCCAGTACTTC.

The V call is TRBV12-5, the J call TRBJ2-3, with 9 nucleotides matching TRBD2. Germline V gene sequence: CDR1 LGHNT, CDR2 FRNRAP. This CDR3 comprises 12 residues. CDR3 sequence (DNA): TGTGCCAGCGGGGGGCCCGGGGATACGCAGTATTTT. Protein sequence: CASGGPGDTQYF. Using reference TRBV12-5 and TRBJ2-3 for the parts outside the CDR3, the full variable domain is DARVTQTPRHKVTEMGQEVTMRCQPILGHNTVFWYRQTMMQGLELLAYFRNRAPLDDSGMPKDRFSAEMPDATLATLKIQPSEPRDSAVYFCASGGPGDTQYFGPGTRLTVL.

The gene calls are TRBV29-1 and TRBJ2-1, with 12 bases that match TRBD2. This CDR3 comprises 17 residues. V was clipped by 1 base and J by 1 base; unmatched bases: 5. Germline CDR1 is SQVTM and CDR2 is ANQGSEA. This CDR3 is CSVEGLAGGPSYNEQFF. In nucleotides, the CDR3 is TGCAGCGTTGAAGGGCTAGCGGGAGGGCCTTCCTACAATGAGCAGTTCTTC.

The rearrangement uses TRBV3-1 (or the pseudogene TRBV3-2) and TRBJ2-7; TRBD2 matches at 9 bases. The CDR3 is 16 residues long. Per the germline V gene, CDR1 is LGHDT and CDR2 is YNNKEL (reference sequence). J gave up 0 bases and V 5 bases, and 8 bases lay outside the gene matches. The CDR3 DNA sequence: TGTGCCAGCAGCTCACTGCTAGCGGGGAACTCCTACGAGCAGTACTTC. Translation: CASSSLLAGNSYEQYF.

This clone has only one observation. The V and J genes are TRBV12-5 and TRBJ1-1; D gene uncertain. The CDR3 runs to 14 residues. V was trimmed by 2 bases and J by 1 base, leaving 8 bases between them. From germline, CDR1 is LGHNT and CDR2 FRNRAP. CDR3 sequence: CASGLWAANTEAFF. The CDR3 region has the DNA TGTGCTAGTGGTTTGTGGGCAGCGAACACTGAAGCTTTCTTT.

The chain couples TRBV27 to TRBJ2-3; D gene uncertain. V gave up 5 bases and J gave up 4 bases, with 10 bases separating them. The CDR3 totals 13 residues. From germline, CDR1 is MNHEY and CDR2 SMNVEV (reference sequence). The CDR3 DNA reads TGTGCCAGCAGTCAGGTAGCCCCAGATACGCAGTATTTT. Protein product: CASSQVAPDTQYF.

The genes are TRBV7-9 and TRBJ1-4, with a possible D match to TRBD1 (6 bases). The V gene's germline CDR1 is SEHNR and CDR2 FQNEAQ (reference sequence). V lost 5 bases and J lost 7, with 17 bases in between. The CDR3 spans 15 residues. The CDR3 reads CASSNVGGRSEKLFF. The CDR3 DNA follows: TGTGCCAGCAGCAATGTGGGGGGCCGGTCTGAAAAACTGTTTTTT. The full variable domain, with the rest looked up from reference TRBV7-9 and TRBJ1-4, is DTGVSQNPRHKITKRGQNVTFRCDPISEHNRLYWYRQTLGQGPEFLTYFQNEAQLEKSRLLSDRFSAERPKGSFSTLEIQRTEQGDSAMYLCASSNVGGRSEKLFFGSGTQLSVL.

CDR3 sequence reads: CASSLTPEVFYYGYTF. The CDR3 DNA reads as TGTGCCAGCAGTTTAACGCCCGAGGTCTTTTACTATGGCTACACCTTC. V is TRBV28 and J is TRBJ1-2; D remains unclear. The CDR3 sequence is 16 residues long. Germline V gene data show CDR1 as MDHEN and CDR2 as SYDVKM. Trimming cost V 2 bases and J 3 bases, with 16 bases left between them.

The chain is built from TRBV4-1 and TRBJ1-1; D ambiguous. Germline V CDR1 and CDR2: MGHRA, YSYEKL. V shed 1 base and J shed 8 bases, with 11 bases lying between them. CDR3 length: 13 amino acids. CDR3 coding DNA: TGCGCCAGCAGCCAAGCCCCCTGGGCGGAAGCTTTCTTT. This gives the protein CASSQAPWAEAFF.

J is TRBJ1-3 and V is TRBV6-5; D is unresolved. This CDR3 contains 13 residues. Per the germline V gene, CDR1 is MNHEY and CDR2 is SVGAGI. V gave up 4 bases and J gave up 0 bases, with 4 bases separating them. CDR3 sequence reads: CASSSLSGNTIYF. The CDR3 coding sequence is TGTGCCAGCAGTTCTCTCTCTGGAAACACCATATATTTT.

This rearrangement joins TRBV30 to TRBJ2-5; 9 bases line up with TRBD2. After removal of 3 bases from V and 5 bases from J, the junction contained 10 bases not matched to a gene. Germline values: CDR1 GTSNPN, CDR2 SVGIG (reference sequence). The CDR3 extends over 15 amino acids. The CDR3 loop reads CAWRTGGRAGETQYF. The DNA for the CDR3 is TGTGCCTGGAGGACTGGCGGGAGGGCCGGGGAGACCCAGTACTTC.

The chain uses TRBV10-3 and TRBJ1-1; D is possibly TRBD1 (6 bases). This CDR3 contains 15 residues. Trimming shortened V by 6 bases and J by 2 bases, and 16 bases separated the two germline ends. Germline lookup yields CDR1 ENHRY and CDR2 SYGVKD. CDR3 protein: CAIRAGDTPNTEAFF. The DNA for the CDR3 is TGTGCCATCAGAGCCGGGGACACACCAAACACTGAAGCTTTCTTT.

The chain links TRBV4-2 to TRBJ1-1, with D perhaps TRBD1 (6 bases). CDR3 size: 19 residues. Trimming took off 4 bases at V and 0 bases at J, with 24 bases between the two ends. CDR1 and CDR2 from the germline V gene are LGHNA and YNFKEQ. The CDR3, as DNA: TGTGCCAGCAGCCTTTACCTACGGGACACAATGCTCATGAACACTGAAGCTTTCTTT. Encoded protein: CASSLYLRDTMLMNTEAFF.

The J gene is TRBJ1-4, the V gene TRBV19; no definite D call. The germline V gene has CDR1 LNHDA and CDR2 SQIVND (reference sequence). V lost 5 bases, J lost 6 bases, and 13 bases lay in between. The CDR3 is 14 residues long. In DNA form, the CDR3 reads TGTGCCAGTAGTGCCGACTGGGGAGATGAAAAACTGTTTTTT. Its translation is CASSADWGDEKLFF.

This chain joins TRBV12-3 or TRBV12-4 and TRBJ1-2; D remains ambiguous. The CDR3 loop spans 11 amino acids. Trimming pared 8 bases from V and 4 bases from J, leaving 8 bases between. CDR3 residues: CASGALYGYTF. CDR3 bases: TGTGCCAGCGGCGCGCTCTATGGCTACACCTTC.

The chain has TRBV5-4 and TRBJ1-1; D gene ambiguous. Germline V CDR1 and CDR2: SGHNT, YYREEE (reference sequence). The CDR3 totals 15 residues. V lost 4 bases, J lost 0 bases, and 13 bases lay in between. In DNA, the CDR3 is TGTGCCAGCAGCCCCAACCCCACTCTGAACACTGAAGCTTTCTTT. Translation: CASSPNPTLNTEAFF.

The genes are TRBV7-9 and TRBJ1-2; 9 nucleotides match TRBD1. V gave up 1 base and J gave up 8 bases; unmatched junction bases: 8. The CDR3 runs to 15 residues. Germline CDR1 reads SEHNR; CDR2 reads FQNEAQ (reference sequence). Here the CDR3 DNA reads TGTGCCAGCAGCTTAGGACGGACAGGGGTTTACGGCTACACCTTC. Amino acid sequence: CASSLGRTGVYGYTF.

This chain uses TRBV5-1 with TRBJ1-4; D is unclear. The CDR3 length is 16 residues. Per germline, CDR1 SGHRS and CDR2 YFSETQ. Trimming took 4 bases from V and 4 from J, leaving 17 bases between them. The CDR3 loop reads CASSPDPGVINEKLFF. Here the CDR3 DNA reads TGCGCCAGCAGCCCTGACCCAGGAGTCATTAATGAAAAACTGTTTTTT. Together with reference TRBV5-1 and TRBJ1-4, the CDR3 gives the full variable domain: KAGVTQTPRYLIKTRGQQVTLSCSPISGHRSVSWYQQTPGQGLQFLFEYFSETQRNKGNFPGRFSGRQFSNSRSEMNVSTLELGDSALYLCASSPDPGVINEKLFFGSGTQLSVL.